This TCR beta chain was captured by sequencing in a study of human T cells and chemical hapten exposure. Across the study: An area of 2 cm by about 2.2 cm on upper inner arm skin received 2% DPC for sensitization. Patch testing was performed with 0.01% DPC on the upper back, with reading at 6 days. Study-wide results and limits: In comparison with controls, expanded TCRs gave rise to a significantly larger number of large CDR3 similarity clusters.

A single record per CDR3 protein comes from TCRdb applying MiXCR to the RACE reads. This table holds roughly 200,000 distinct CDR3 sequences, 24% found once. This clonotype came up a few times. Its specificity is not known. Sample time point: patch test 3, about 24 weeks after DPC sensitization. The treatment is: therapeutic diphenylcyclopropenone sensitization with weekly scalp DPC. With 5 bases removed from V and 2 bases from J, the gap between germline ends came to 10 bases. The V gene's germline CDR1 is SEHNR and CDR2 FQNEAQ (reference sequence). The length of the CDR3 is 14 residues. The clonotype comes from a woman in her forties with alopecia areata. Some clones in this sample may be carry-over from other donors' samples. The sequences come from whole blood, collected in connection with sensitization to the hapten diphenylcyclopropenone (DPC). The chain has TRBV7-9 and TRBJ1-5; D unresolved. The CDR3 loop reads CASSLNGGNQPQHF. In nucleotides, the CDR3 is TGTGCCAGCAGCCTGAATGGTGGCAATCAGCCCCAGCATTTT.